This T cell receptor (beta chain) was sequenced during a study of regulatory T cells in long-lasting Graves disease. Time point reported: newly diagnosed GD, antithyroid drugs for less than 3 months. RNA isolated from PBMCs was used to make the TCR library. This clonotype was observed a handful of times. Construction of the TCR beta libraries employed iRepertoire HTBI primers in conjunction with Arm-PCR of CDR3 regions. MiXCR, applied by TCRdb to the multiplex PCR reads, yields one record per CDR3 protein. There are about 620,000 distinct CDR3 sequences in the sample; 15% to 20% occur only once, and about 20% lies in the top ten. The V gene end was trimmed by 5 bases and the J gene end by 10 bases; junction bases not matched to a gene: 16. Germline loops: CDR1 SGHAT, CDR2 FQNNGV. The CDR3 runs 15 residues. These data also featured in a second study, about T cells in Graves' hyperthyroidism and ophthalmopathy.

V is TRBV11-2 and J is TRBJ2-7, with 8 bases matching TRBD2. The sample was peripheral blood mononuclear cells (PBMCs), taken at new diagnosis, from a patient treated with antithyroid drugs. The receptor comes from a woman in her 30s with Graves disease. The CDR3 is CASSPAVGSGSGQYF. In DNA form, the CDR3 reads TGTGCCAGCAGCCCAGCCGTCGGGAGCGGGAGCGGACAGTACTTC.